A selection of T cell receptor beta chains follows, all from one sample in a study of T cells in Graves' hyperthyroidism and ophthalmopathy. TCRdb re-derived calls from the multiplex PCR reads in MiXCR, one entry per CDR3 protein. The sample holds over 300,000 distinct CDR3 sequences, roughly 13% seen once. Specimen: blood. These receptors were taken from a woman in her thirties or forties with Graves' ophthalmopathy. The CDR3 runs from the conserved cysteine through the conserved F or W. The D gene is left open where the match is weak. Expanded clones get a size class; other rows say once, few or many, or leave the size out.

D gene | clone size | J gene | V gene | CDR3 DNA | CDR3 protein
TRBD1 | many | TRBJ1-2 | TRBV7-8 | TGTGCCAGCAGCCAAGACAGGGGGAGGTCCTATGGCTACACCTTC | CASSQDRGRSYGYTF
TRBD1 | many | TRBJ1-2 | TRBV3-1 | TGTGCCAGCAGCCACCCGGGACAGAGCTATGGCTACACCTTC | CASSHPGQSYGYTF
NA | many | TRBJ2-3 | TRBV7-9 | TGTGCCAGCAGCCACCGGGACCGCAGCACAGATACGCAGTATTTT | CASSHRDRSTDTQYF
NA | NA | TRBJ1-1 | TRBV20-1 | TGCAGTGCTGTAAACTACCGGGACATACTCGAAGTTTTCTTT | CSAVNYRDILEVFF
NA | NA | TRBJ1-1 | TRBV7-9 | TGTGCCAGCAGCTTAGCTCCAAACCACCTAGCTTTCTTT | CASSLAPNHLAFF
TRBD1 | many | TRBJ2-5 | TRBV7-8 | TGTGCCAGCAGCTTAGGACAGGGGAGGACCCAGTACTTC | CASSLGQGRTQYF
TRBD1 | NA | TRBJ1-5 | TRBV2 | TGTGCCAGCAATGGACAGGGGAAGGGTCAGCCCCAGCATTTT | CASNGQGKGQPQHF
NA | many | TRBJ1-2 | TRBV7-9 | TGTGCCAGCAGCTCCCGGGGGATCAGGGACTTCAACTATGGCTACACCTTC | CASSSRGIRDFNYGYTF
TRBD1 | NA | TRBJ1-2 | TRBV7-2 | TGTGCCAGCAGAAGGGACAGAACTTTCTATGGCTACACCTTC | CASRRDRTFYGYTF
NA | few | TRBJ1-5 | TRBV28 | TGTGCCAGCAGCTCCGCGGAGGGGAGGCAGCCCCAGCATTTT | CASSSAEGRQPQHF
TRBD1 | many | TRBJ2-7 | TRBV28 | TGTGCCAGCAGTCCGACTTTCTCACAGGGGGAGCAGTACTTC | CASSPTFSQGEQYF
NA | many | TRBJ2-3 | TRBV19 | TGTGCCAGTAGTATGGCCAGAACGGGGGATACGCAGTATTTT | CASSMARTGDTQYF
NA | many | TRBJ1-2 | TRBV6-1 | TGTGCCAGCAGCGAAAATAGAGGGCTTGATGGCTACACCTTC | CASSENRGLDGYTF
NA | many | TRBJ1-1 | TRBV3-1 | TGTGCCAGCAGCCAACAGACGAACACTGAAGCTTTCTTT | CASSQQTNTEAFF
NA | many | TRBJ2-7 | TRBV7-9 | TGTGCCAGCAGCTTAGGTCCGGTACCCTCCTACGAGCAGTACTTC | CASSLGPVPSYEQYF
NA | NA | TRBJ1-1 | TRBV29-1 | TGCAGCGTTGGAGGGCTCCCTGAAGCTTTCTTT | CSVGGLPEAFF
TRBD2 | NA | TRBJ2-3 | TRBV13 | TGTGCCAGCAGCCCAGCGGGACTAGCGGGAGTTACAGATACGCAGTATTTT | CASSPAGLAGVTDTQYF
NA | many | TRBJ1-5 | TRBV7-9 | TGTGCCAGCAGCTTACCAAATCAGCCCCAGCATTTT | CASSLPNQPQHF
NA | many | TRBJ1-2 | TRBV2 | TGTGCCAGCAAGGGACCGAGGAGGGATGGCTACACCTTC | CASKGPRRDGYTF
TRBD2 | many | TRBJ2-1 | TRBV29-1 | TGCAGCGTTGCGGGGGGAGTGGCTAGCGGGTACAATGAGCAGTTCTTC | CSVAGGVASGYNEQFF
NA | few | TRBJ2-1 | TRBV20-1 | TGCAGTGCCGCGGGCCGTTTAGGGATCAATGAGCAGTTCTTC | CSAAGRLGINEQFF
NA | many | TRBJ2-7 | TRBV7-9 | TGTGCCAGCAGCTTAGGTCCTCAGGGATACGAGCAGTACTTC | CASSLGPQGYEQYF